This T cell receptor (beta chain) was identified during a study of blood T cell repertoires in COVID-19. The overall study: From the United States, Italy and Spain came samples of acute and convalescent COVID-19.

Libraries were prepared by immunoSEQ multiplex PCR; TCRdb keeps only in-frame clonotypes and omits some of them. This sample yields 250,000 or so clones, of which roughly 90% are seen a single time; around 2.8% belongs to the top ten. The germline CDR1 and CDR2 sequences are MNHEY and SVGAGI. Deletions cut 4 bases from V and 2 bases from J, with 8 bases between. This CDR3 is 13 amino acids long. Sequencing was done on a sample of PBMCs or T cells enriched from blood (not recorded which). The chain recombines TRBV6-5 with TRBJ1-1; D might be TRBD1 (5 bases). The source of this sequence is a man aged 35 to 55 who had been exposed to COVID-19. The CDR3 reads CASSSTVNTEAFF. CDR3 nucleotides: TGTGCCAGCAGTTCGACAGTTAACACTGAAGCTTTCTTT.